The following is a TCR beta chain sequence with its context. Its target is unknown. This entry is derived from a study of T cell responses to AZD1222 COVID-19 vaccine. Study-wide background: Second-dose schedules of about 4 or about 12 weeks were combined.

V dropped 3 bases and J dropped 7; count of bases not matched to a gene: 5. This CDR3 spans 14 amino acids. Measured with immunoSEQ multiplex PCR; TCRdb has only the in-frame clones, and not every one. The profile covers some 110,000 clones, with about 92% appearing a single time and approximately 3.1% taken by the ten largest. Whole-study findings and limits: Repertoires were obtained only post-peak T cell response. A mostly white British donor set with more females was recruited, and clonal diversity was possibly underestimated. The study identified only six AZD1222 recipients as seropositive at baseline.

V and J are TRBV6-7 and TRBJ1-5; 8 bases fit TRBD1. TRBV6-7 is classed as an ORF, of uncertain function. The sequence derives from an adult in good health. The sequencing used peripheral blood, collected on day 0 of AZD1222 vaccination. The CDR3 loop is CASSYRQGYQPQHF. DNA for the CDR3: TGTGCCAGCAGTTATCGACAGGGGTACCAGCCCCAGCATTTT.